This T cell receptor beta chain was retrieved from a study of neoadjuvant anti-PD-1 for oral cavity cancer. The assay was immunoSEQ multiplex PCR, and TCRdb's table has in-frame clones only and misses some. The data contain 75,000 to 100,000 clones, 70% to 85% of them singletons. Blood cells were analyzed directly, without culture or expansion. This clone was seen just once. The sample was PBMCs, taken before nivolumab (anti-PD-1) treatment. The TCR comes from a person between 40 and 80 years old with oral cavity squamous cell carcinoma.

The CDR3 protein is CASSLVRGGSTDTQYF. The DNA for the CDR3 is TGTGCCAGCAGCTTGGTTCGAGGGGGTAGCACAGATACGCAGTATTTT. The chain is built from TRBV11-2 and TRBJ2-3; possible D gene TRBD1, 6 bases. This CDR3 contains 16 residues. The germline V gene has CDR1 SGHAT and CDR2 FQNNGV. Trimming left V 3 bases short and J 0 bases short, with 13 bases between.